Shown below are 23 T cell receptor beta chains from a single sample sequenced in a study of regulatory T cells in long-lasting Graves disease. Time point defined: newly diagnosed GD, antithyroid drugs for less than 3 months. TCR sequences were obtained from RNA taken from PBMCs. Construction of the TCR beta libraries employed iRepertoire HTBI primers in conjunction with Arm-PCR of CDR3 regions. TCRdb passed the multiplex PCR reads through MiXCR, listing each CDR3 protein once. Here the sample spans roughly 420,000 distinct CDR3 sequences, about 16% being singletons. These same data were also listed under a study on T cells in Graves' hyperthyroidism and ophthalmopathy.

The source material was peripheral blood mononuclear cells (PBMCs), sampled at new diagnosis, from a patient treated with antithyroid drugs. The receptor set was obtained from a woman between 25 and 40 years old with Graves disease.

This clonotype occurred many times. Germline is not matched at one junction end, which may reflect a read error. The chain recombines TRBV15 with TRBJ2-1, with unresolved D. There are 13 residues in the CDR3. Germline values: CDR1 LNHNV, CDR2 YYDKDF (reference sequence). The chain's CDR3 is CATSRDEHRLITW. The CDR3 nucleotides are TGTGCCACCAGCAGAGATGAGCACCGCTTGATTACTTGG.

As DNA, the CDR3 is TGTGCCAGCACCGAAGCGGGAGAGAATGAGCAGTTCTTC. Encoded protein: CASTEAGENEQFF. J is TRBJ2-1 and V is TRBV6-1, with TRBD2 identical over 8 bases. This CDR3 spans 13 amino acids. After removal of 7 bases from V and 7 bases from J, the junction contained 6 bases not matched to a gene. From germline, CDR1 is MNHNS and CDR2 SASEGT.

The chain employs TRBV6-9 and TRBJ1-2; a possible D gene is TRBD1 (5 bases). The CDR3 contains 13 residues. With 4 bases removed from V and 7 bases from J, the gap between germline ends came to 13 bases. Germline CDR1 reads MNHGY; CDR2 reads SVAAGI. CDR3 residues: CASSLGRWIGYTF. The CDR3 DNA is TGTGCCAGCAGTTTGGGACGCTGGATTGGCTACACCTTC.

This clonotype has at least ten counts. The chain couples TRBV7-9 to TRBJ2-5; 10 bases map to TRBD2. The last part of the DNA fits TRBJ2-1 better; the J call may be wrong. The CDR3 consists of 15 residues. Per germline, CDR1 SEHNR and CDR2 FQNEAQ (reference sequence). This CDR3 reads CASSLALAGDDEQFF. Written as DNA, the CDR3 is TGTGCCAGCAGCTTAGCCCTAGCGGGAGACGATGAGCAGTTCTTC.

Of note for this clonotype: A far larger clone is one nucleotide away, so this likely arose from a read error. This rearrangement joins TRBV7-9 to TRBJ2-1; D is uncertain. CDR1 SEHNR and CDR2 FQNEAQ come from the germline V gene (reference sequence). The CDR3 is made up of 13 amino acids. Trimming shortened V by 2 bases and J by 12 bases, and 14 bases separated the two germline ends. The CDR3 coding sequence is TGTGCCAGCAGCTTAAGGCTTGGCGATGGGCAGTTCTTC. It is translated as CASSLRLGDGQFF.

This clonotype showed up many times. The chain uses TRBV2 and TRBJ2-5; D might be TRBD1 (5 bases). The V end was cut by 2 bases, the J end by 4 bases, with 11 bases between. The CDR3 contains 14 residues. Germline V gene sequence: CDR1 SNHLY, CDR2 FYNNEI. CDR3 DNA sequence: TGTGCCAGCAGTGAAAGTACAGGACGAGAGACCCAGTACTTC. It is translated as CASSESTGRETQYF.

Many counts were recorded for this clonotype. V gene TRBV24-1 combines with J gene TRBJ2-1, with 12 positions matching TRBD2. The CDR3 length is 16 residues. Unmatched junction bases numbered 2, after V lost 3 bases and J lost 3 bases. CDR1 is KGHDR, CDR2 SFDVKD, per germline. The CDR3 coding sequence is TGTGCCACCAGTGATGCTAGCGGGAGGGACTACAATGAGCAGTTCTTC. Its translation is CATSDASGRDYNEQFF.

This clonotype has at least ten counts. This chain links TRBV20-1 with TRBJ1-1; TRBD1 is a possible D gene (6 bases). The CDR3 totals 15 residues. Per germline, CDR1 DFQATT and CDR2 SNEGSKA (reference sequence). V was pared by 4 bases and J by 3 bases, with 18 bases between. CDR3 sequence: CSAINREGGDTEAFF. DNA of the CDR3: TGCAGTGCTATTAACAGGGAGGGTGGTGACACTGAAGCTTTCTTT.

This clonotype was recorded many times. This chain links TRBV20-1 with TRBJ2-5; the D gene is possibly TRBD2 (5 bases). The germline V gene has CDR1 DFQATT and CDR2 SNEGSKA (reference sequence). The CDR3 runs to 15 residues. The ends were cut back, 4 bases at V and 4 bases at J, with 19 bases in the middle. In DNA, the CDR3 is TGCAGTGCTATAACTGGCACAGACGAGGGAGAGACCCAGTACTTC. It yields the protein CSAITGTDEGETQYF.

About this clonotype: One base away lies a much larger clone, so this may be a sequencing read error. CDR3 protein: CASSFPLSRGPSYEQFF. CDR3 in DNA: TGTGCCAGCAGTTTTCCCCTAAGCAGGGGTCCTTCCTACGAGCAGTTCTTC. This chain joins TRBV28 and TRBJ2-1, with a tentative D call TRBD1 (6 bases). The CDR3 length is 17 residues. Trimming removed 3 bases from V and 10 bases from J, with 25 bases in between. CDR1 MDHEN and CDR2 SYDVKM come from the germline V gene.

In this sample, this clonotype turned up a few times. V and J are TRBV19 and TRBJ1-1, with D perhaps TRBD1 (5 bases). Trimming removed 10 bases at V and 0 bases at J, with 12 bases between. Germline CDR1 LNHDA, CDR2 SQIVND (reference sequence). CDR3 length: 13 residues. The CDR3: CATPGLLNTEAFF. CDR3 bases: TGTGCCACCCCGGGGCTGCTGAACACTGAAGCTTTCTTT.

The CDR3 nucleotides read TGCGCCAGCAGCCACCGTTCGGCCTCAGGGCCCCAGCATTTT. This sequence encodes CASSHRSASGPQHF. This rearrangement joins TRBV4-1 to TRBJ1-5; D remains ambiguous. CDR1 and CDR2 from the germline V gene are MGHRA and YSYEKL. This CDR3 is 14 amino acids long. V shed 3 bases and J shed 9 bases, with 15 bases lying between them.

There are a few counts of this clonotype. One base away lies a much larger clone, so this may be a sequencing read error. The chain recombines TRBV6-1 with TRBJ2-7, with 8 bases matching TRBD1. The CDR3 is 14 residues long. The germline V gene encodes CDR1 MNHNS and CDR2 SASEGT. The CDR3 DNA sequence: TGTGCCAGCAGTATCCGGACAGGGATCTACAAGCAGTACTTC. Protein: CASSIRTGIYKQYF.

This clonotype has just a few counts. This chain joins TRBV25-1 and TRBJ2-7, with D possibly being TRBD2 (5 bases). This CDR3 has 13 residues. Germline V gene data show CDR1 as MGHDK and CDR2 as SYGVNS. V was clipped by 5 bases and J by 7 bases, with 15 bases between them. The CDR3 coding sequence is TGTGCCAGCAGTTTGCGTTTTCGGAGGGAGCAGTACTTC. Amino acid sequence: CASSLRFRREQYF.

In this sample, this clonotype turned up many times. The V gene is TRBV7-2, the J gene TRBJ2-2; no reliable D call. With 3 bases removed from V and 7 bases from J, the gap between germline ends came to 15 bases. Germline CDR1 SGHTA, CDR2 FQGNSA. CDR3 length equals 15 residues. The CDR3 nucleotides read TGTGCCAGCAGCTTCGTCGCAGGCAGGAGCGGGGAGCTGTTTTTT. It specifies CASSFVAGRSGELFF.

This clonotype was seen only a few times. In nucleotides, the CDR3 is TGTGCCATCAGTGAACCGGACAGATCCTACAATGAGCAGTTCTTC. Translated, it gives CAISEPDRSYNEQFF. The chain combines TRBV10-3 with TRBJ2-1; TRBD1 might be the D (6 bases). Germline loops: CDR1 ENHRY, CDR2 SYGVKD. The CDR3 has 15 residues. V dropped 3 bases and J dropped 1 base, with 10 bases sitting between them.

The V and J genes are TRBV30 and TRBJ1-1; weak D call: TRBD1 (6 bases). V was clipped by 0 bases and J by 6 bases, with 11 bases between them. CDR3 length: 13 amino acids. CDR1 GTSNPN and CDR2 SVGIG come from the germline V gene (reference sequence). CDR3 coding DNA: TGTGCCTGGAGTGTTGCGGGGGCTGCTGAAGCTTTCTTT. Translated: CAWSVAGAAEAFF.

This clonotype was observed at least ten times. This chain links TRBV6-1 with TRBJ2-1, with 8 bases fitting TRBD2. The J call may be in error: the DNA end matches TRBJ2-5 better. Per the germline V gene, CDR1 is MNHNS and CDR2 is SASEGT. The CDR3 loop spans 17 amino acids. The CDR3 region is CASSAPPGREEQETQYF. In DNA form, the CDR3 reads TGTGCCAGCAGTGCCCCCCCCGGGCGGGAGGAACAAGAGACCCAGTACTTC.

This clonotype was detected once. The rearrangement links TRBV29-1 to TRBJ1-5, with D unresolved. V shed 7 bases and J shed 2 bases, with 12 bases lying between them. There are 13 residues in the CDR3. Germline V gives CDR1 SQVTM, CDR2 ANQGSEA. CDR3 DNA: TGCAGCGCCCGTACCGGGGGCAATCAGCCCCAGCATTTT. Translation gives CSARTGGNQPQHF.

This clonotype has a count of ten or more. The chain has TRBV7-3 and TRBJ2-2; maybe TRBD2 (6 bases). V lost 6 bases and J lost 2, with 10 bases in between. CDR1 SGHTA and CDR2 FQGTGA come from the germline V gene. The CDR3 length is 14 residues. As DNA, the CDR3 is TGTGCCAGCAGTTTTAGCGGAAACACCGGGGAGCTGTTTTTT. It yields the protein CASSFSGNTGELFF. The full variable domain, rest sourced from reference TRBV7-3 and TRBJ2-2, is GAGVSQTPSNKVTEKGKYVELRCDPISGHTALYWYRQSLGQGPEFLIYFQGTGAADDSGLPNDRFFAVRPEGSVSTLKIQRTERGDSAVYLCASSFSGNTGELFFGEGSRLTVL.

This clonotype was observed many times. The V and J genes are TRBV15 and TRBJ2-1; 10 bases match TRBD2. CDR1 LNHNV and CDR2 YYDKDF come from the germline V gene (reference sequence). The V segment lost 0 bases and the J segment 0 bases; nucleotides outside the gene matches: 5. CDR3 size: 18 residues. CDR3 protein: CATSREAGGVFSYNEQFF. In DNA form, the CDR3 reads TGTGCCACCAGCAGAGAAGCGGGAGGGGTCTTCTCCTACAATGAGCAGTTCTTC.

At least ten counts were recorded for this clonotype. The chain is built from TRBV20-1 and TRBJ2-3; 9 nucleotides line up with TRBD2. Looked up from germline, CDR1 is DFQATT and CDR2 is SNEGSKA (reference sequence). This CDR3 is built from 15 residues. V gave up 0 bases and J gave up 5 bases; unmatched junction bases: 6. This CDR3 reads CSARDHLAGIDTQYF. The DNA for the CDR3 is TGCAGTGCTAGAGATCACCTAGCGGGAATAGATACGCAGTATTTT.

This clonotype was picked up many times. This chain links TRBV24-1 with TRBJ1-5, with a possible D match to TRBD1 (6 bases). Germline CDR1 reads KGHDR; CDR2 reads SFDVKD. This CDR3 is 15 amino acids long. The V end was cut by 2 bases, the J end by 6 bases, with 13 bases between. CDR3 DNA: TGTGCCACCAGTGATTCCGGACAGTCTGGTCAGCCCCAGCATTTT. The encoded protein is CATSDSGQSGQPQHF.